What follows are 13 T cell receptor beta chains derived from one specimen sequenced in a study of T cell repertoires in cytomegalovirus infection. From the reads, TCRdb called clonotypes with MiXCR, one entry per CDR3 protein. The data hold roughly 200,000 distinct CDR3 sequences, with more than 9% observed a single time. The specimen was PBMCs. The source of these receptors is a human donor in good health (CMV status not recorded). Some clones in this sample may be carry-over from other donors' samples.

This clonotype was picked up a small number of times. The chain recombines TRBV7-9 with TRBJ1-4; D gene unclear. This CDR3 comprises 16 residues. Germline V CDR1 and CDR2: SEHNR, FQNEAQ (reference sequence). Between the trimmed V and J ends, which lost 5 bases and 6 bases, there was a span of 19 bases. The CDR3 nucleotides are TGTGCCAGCAGCACGACGGGAGGCAGTTGGGATGAAAAACTGTTTTTT. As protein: CASSTTGGSWDEKLFF.

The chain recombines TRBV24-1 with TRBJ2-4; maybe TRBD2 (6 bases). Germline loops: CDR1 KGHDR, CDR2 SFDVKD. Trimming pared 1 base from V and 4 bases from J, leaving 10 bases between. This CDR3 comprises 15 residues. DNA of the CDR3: TGTGCCACCAGTGATTTTGTGGAGGGAAAAAACATTCAGTACTTC. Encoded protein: CATSDFVEGKNIQYF.

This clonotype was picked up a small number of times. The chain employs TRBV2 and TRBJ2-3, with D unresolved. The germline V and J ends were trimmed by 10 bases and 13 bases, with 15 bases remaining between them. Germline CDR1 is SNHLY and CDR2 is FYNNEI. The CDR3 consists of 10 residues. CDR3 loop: CATRTEREYF. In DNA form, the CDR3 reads TGTGCCACCCGGACCGAACGAGAGTATTTT.

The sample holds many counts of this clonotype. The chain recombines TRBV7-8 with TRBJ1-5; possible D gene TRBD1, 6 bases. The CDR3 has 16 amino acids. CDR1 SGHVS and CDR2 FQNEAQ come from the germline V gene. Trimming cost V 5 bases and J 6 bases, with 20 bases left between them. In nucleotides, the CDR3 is TGTGCCAGCAGCCCCTTACAGGGCTCGATGGGTCAGCCCCAGCATTTT. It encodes CASSPLQGSMGQPQHF.

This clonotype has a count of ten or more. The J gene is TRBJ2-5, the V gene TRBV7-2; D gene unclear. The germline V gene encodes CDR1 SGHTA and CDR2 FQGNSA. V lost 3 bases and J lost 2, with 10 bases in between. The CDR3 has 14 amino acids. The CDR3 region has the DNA TGTGCCAGCAGCTTCCATCCTGTTCAAGAGACCCAGTACTTC. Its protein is CASSFHPVQETQYF.

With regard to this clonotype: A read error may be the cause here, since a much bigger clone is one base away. CDR3 sequence reads: CASSLLSPGTEAFF. In DNA form, the CDR3 reads TGTGCCAGCAGCTTATTAAGCCCTGGCACTGAAGCTTTCTTT. This rearrangement joins TRBV7-6 to TRBJ1-1; no clear D. The V and J ends lost 2 bases and 4 bases respectively, with 11 bases between them. The CDR3 consists of 14 residues. Germline V gene sequence: CDR1 SGHVS, CDR2 FNYEAQ.

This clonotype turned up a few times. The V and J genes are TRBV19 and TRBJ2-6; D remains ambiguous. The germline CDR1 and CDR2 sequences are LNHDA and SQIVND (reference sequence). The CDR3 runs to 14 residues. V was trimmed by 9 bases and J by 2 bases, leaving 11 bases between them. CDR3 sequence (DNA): TGTGCCAGCAGAGACTTGGCTGGGGCCAACGTCCTGACTTTC. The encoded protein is CASRDLAGANVLTF.

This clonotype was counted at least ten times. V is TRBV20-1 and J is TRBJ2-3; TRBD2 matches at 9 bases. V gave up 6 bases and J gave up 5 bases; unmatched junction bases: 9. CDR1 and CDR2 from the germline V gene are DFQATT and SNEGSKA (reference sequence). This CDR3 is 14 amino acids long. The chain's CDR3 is CSASRREGEDTQYF. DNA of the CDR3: TGCAGTGCCAGTCGGCGGGAGGGCGAAGATACGCAGTATTTT.

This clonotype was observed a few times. In DNA form, the CDR3 reads TGTGCCAGCAGCTGGTACGGGAACACTGAAGCTTTCTTT. Translating gives CASSWYGNTEAFF. This rearrangement joins TRBV7-3 to TRBJ1-1, with D unresolved. Per the germline V gene, CDR1 is SGHTA and CDR2 is FQGTGA. V lost 4 bases, J lost 1 base, and 7 bases lay in between. The CDR3 runs to 13 residues.

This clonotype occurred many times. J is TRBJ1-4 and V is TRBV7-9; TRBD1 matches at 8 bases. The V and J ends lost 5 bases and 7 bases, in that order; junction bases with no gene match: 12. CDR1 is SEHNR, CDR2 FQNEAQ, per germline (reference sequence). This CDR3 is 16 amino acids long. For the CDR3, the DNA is TGTGCCAGCAGCCCGGGACGACAGGGGCTGGGTGAAAAACTGTTTTTT. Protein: CASSPGRQGLGEKLFF.

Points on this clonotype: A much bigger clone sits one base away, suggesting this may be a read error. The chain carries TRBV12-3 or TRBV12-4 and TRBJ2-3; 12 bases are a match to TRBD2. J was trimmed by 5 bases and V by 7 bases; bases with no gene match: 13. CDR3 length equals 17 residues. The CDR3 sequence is CASTRLPLAGGQDTQYF. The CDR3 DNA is TGTGCCAGCACCCGGCTTCCACTAGCGGGGGGCCAAGATACGCAGTATTTT.

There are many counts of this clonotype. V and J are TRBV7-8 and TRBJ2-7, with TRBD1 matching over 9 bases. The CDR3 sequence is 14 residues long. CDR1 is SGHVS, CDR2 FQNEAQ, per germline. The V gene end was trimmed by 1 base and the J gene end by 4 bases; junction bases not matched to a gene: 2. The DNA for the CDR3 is TGTGCCAGCAGCTTAGGACAGGGGGGTTACGAGCAGTACTTC. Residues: CASSLGQGGYEQYF.

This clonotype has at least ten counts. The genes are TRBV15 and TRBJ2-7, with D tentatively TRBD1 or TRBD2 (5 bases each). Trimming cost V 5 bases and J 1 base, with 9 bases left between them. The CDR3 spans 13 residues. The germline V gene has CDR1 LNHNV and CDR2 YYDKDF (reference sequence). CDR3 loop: CATSGTESYEQYF. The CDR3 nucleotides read TGTGCCACCAGCGGGACGGAATCCTACGAGCAGTACTTC.